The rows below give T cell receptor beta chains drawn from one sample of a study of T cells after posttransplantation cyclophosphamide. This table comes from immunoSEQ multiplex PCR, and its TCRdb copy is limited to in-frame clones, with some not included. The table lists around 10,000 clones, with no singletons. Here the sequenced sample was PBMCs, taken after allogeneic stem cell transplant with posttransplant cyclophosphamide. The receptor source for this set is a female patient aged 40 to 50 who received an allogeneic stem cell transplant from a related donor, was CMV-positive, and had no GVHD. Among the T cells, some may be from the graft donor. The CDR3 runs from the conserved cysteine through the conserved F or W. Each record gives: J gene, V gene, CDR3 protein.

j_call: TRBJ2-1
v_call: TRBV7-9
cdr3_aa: CASSLYVGLVYNEQFF

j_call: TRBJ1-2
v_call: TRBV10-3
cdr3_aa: CAISERQGDRGGGYGYTF

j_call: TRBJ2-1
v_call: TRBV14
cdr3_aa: CASSPSGRTKNEQFF

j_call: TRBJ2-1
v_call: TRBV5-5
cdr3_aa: CASSFTGGVYNEQFF

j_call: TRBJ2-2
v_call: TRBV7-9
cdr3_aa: CASSTHSGQLFTGELFF

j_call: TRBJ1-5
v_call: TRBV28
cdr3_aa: CASSGTGQPQHF

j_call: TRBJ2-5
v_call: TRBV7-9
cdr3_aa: CASSIRTGSETQYF

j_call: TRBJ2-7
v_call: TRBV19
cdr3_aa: CASKGGAQGEQYF

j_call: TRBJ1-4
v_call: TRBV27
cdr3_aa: CASSLSRGFLNEKLFF

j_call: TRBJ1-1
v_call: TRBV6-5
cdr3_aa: CASRAGGSAEAFF

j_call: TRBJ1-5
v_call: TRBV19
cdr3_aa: CASSIGQGGNQPQHF

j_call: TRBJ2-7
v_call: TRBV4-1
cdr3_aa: CASSPEEGLNEQYF

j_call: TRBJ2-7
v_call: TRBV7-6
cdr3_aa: CASSPRQSYEQYF

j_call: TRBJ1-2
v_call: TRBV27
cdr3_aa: CASSSDRGAFYGYTF

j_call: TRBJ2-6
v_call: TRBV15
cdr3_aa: CATSTGTGANVLTF

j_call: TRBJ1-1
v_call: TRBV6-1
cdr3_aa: CASSPQGWTEAFF

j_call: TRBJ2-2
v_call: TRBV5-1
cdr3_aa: CASSLGQGATGELFF

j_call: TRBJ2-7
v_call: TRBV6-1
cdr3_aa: CASSQQPGHTYEQYF

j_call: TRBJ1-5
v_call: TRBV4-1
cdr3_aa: CASSQDGANGNQPQHF

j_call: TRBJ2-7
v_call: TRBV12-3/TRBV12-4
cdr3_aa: CASSLTGAYEQYF

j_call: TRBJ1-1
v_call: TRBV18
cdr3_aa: CASSRAGGADMNTEAFF

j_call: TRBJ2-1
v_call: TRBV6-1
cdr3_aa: CASSEADSNEQFF

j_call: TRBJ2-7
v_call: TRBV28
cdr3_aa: CASSPGTSAFEQYF

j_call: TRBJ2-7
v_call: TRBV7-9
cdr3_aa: CASRETGETYEQYF

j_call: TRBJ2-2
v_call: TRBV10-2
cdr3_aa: CASSGSGANTGELFF

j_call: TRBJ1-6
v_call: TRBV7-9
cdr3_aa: CASRESESPLHF

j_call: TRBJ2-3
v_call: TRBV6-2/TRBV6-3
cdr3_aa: CASSYPGTPSTDTQYF

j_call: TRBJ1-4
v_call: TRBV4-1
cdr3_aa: CASSQEKMYRDNEKLFF

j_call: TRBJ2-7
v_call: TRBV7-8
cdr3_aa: CASSFYHALELNEQYF

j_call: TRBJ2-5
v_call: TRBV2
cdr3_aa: CARRDRERETQYF

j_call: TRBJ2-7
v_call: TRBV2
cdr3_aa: CASRVDSSYEQYF

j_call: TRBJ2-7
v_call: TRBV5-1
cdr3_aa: CASSLVRGAYEQYF

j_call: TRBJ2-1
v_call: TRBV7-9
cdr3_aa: CASSPRRLLLGEQFF

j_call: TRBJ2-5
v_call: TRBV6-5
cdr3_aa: CASSSPIQETQYF

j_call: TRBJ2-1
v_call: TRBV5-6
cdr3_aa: CASSLEAGYHNEQFF

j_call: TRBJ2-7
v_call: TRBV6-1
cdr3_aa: CASRFGTGSYEQYF

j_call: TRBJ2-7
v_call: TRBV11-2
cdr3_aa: CASSLATTYEQYF

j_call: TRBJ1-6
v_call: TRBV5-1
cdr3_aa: CASTSNTGISSPLHF

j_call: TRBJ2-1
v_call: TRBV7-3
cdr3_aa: CASSSTSGGYNEQFF

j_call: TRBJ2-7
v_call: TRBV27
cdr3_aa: CASSRAGQGGSEQYF

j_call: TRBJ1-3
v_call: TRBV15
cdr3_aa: CATSRDGAGVSGNTIYF

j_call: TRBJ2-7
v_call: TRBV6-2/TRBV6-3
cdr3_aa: CASSYFRDNNYEQYF

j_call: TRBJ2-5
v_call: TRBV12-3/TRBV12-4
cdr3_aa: CASRLGSGGWQETQYF

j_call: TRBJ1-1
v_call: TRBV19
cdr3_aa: CASSVQGVGTEAFF

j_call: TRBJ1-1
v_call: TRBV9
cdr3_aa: CASSAHRQGHTEAFF